These T cell receptor beta chains were read from a single sample in a study of shared clonotypes between healthy human individuals. This table comes from immunoSEQ multiplex PCR, and its TCRdb copy is limited to in-frame clones, with some not included. Among roughly 720,000 clones listed, around 91% were seen once. The sample comprised memory CD8+ T cells from PBMCs. These receptors all stem from a man aged 18 to 30 in good health. Some clones in this sample may be carry-over from other donors' samples. Each CDR3 is given without its conserved first and last residue.

V	J	CDR3
TRBV27	TRBJ2-7	ASSWGPRYEQY
TRBV5-1	TRBJ2-7	ASSLEAGPPLEQY
TRBV6-6	TRBJ2-7	ASNLGPASYEQY
TRBV5-1	TRBJ2-2	ASSLEISWELF
TRBV27	TRBJ2-7	ASSGTGDLEQY
TRBV4-1	TRBJ2-4	ASSQGPERANIQY
TRBV19	TRBJ2-7	ASSSGGWNEQY
TRBV18	TRBJ2-7	ASSPPWTVSSYEQY
TRBV30	TRBJ2-2	AWKHRGNTGELF
TRBV27	TRBJ2-1	ASRTFNYNEQF
TRBV5-8	TRBJ2-7	ASSFQSPYEQY
TRBV9	TRBJ2-2	ASSVDSGRPNTGELF
TRBV2	TRBJ2-7	ASSEGPGGAHEQY
TRBV6-5	TRBJ2-5	ASSYTGTQETQY
TRBV7-9	TRBJ2-7	ASRTGTGTEQY
TRBV19	TRBJ1-4	ASSGLAPNEKLF
TRBV27	TRBJ2-3	ASRPGEGTGDTDTQY
TRBV28	TRBJ1-2	ASSSSPHGGIEGYT
TRBV19	TRBJ1-3	ATASGFTGNTIY
TRBV2	TRBJ2-3	ASRDTGGSTDTQY